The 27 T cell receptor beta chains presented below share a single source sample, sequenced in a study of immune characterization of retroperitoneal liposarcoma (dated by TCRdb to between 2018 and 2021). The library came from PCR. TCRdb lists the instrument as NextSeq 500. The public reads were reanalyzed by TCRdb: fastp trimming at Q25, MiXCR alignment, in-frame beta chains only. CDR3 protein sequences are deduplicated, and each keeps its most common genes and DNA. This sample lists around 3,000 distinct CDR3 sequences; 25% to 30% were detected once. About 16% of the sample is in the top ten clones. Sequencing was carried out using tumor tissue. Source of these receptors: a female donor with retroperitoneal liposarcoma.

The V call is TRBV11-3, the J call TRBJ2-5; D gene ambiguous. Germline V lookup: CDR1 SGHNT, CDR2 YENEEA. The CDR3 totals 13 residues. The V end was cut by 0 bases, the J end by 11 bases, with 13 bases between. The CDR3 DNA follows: TGTGCCAGCAGCTTAGAGGGTTTGAATGAGCAGTACTTC. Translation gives CASSLEGLNEQYF.

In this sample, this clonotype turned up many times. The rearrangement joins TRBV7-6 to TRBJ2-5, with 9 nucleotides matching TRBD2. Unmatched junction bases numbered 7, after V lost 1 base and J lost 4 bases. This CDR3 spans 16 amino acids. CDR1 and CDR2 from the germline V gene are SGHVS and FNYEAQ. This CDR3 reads CASSLVVSGSGETQYF. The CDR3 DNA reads TGTGCCAGCAGCTTAGTGGTTAGCGGGAGTGGAGAGACCCAGTACTTC.

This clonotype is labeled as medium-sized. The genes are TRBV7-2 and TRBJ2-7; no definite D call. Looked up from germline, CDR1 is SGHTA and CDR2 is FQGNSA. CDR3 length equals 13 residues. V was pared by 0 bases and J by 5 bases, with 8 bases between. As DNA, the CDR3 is TGTGCCAGCAGCTTAGCACCCCCCCACGAGCAGTACTTC. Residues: CASSLAPPHEQYF.

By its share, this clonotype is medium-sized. CDR3 protein: CASSLDSGGTDTQYF. CDR3 in DNA: TGTGCCAGCAGCTTAGACAGCGGAGGCACAGATACGCAGTATTTT. The gene calls are TRBV7-2 and TRBJ2-3; a possible D gene is TRBD2 (5 bases). The CDR3 covers 15 residues. The germline V and J ends were trimmed by 1 base and 1 base, with 9 bases remaining between them. Germline-derived CDR1 and CDR2 are SGHTA and FQGNSA.

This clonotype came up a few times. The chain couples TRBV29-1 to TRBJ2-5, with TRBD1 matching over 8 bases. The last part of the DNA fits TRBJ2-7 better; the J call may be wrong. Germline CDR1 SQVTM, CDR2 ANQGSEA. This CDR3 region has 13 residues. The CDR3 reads CSGSQGEYYEQYF. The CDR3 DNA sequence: TGCAGCGGGTCACAGGGGGAATACTACGAGCAGTACTTC.

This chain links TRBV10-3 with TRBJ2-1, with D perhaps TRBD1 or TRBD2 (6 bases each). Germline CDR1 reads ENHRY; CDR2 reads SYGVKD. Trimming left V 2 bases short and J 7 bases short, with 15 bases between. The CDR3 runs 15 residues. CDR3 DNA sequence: TGTGCCATCAGTGAGGTGCCGGGGGCAGGGAATGAGCAGTTCTTC. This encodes CAISEVPGAGNEQFF.

The CDR3 loop is CASEGLSYEQYF. CDR3 DNA sequence: TGTGCCAGCGAGGGACTATCCTACGAGCAGTACTTC. J is TRBJ2-7 and V is TRBV11-3, with 7 bases fitting TRBD2. The germline CDR1 and CDR2 sequences are SGHNT and YENEEA. CDR3 length equals 12 residues. V shed 8 bases, J shed 1 base, and the junction held 2 bases outside the gene matches.

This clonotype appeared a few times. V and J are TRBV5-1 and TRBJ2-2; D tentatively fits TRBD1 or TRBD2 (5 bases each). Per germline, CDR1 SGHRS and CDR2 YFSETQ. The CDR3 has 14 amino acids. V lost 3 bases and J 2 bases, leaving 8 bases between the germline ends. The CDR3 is CASSWDPNTGELFF. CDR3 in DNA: TGCGCCAGCAGCTGGGACCCAAACACCGGGGAGCTGTTTTTT.

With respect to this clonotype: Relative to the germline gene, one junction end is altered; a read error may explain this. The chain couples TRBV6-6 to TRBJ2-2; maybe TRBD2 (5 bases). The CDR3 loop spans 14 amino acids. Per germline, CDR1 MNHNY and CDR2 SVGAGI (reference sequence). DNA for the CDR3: TGTGCCAGCAGCTACGTCGGGAACACCGGGGAGCTGATTTTT. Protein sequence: CASSYVGNTGELIF.

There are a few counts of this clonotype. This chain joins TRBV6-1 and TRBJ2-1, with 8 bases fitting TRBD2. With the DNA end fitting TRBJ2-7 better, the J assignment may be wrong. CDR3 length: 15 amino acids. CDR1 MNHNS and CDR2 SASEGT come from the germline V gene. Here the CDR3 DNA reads TGTGCCAGCAGTCTAGCGGGTAGCTCCTACAATGAGCAGTACTTC. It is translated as CASSLAGSSYNEQYF.

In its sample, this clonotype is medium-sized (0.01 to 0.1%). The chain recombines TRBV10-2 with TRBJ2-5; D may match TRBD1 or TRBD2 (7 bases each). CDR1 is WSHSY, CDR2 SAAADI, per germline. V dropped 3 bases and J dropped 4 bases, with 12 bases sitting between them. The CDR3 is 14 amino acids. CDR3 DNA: TGCGCCAGCAGTGACCCAGGGGGGGGAGAGACCCAGTACTTC. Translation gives CASSDPGGGETQYF.

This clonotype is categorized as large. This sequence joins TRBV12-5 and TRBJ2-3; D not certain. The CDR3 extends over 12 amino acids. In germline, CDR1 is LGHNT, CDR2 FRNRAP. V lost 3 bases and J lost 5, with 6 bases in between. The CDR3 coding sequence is TGTGCTAGTGGTTTTGGGGTAGATACGCAGTATTTT. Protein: CASGFGVDTQYF.

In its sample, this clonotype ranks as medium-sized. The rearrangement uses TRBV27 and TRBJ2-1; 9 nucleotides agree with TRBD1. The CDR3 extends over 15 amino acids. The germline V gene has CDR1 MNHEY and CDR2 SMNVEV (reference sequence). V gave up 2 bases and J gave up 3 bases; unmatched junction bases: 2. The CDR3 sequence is CASSLQTGGYNEQFF. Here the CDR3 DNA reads TGTGCCAGCAGTTTACAGACAGGGGGCTACAATGAGCAGTTCTTC.

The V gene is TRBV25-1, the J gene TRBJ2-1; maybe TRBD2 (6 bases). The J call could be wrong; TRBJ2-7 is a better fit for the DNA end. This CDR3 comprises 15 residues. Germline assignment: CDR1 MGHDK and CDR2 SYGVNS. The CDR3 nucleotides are TGTGCCAGCAGTTCCGGGACTTCCCTAAACAATGAGCAGTACTTC. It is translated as CASSSGTSLNNEQYF.

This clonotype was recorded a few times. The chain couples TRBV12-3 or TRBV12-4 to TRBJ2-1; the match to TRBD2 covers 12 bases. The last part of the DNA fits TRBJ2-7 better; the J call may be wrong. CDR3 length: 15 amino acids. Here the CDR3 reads CASSFRTSGVNEQYF. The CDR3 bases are TGTGCCAGCAGTTTTCGGACTAGCGGGGTTAATGAGCAGTACTTC.

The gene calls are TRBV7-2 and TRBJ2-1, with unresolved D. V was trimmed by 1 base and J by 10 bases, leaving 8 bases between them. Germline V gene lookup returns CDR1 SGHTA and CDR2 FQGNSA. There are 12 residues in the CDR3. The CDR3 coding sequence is TGTGCCAGCAGCTTAGAAGGAAGCGAGCAGTTCTTC. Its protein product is CASSLEGSEQFF.

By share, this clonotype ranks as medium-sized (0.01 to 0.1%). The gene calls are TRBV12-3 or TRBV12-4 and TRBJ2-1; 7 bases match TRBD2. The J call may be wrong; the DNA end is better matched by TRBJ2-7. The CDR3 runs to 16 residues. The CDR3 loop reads CASSSSGGRSYNEQYF. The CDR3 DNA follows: TGTGCCAGCAGTTCTAGCGGAGGCCGCTCCTACAATGAGCAGTACTTC.

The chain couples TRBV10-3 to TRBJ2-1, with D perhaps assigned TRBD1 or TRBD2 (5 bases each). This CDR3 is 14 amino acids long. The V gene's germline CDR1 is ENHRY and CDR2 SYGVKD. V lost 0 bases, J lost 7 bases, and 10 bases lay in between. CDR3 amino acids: CAISESGRKNEQFF. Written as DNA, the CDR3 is TGTGCCATCAGTGAGTCGGGACGGAAGAATGAGCAGTTCTTC.

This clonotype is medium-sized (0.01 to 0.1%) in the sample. DNA for the CDR3: TGTGCCAGCAGCTCACGGACAGGGGGCATCGGGGAGCTGTTTTTT. This translates into CASSSRTGGIGELFF. The V and J genes are TRBV7-2 and TRBJ2-2, with 11 nucleotides matching TRBD1. Germline CDR1 and CDR2: SGHTA and FQGNSA. The CDR3 contains 15 residues. With 4 bases clipped from V and 7 bases from J, the junction kept 5 bases outside the gene matches.

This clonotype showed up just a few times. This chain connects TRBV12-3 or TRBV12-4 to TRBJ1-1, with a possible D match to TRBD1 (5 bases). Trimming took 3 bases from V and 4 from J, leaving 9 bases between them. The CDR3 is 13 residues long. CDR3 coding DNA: TGTGCCAGCAGTTTTGGCAGGGTCACTGAAGCTTTCTTT. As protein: CASSFGRVTEAFF.

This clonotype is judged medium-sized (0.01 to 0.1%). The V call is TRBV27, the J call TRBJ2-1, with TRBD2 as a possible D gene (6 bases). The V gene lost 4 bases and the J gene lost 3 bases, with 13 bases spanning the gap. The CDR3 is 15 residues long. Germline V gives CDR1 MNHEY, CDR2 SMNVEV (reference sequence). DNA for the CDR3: TGTGCCAGCAGTTCGCGGGATTTCGGCTACAATGAGCAGTTCTTC. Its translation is CASSSRDFGYNEQFF.

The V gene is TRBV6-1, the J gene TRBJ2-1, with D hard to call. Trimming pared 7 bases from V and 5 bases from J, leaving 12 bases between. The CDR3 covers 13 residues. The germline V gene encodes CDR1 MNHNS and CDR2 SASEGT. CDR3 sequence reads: CASTVDGHNEQFF. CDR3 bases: TGTGCCAGCACTGTGGACGGACACAATGAGCAGTTCTTC.

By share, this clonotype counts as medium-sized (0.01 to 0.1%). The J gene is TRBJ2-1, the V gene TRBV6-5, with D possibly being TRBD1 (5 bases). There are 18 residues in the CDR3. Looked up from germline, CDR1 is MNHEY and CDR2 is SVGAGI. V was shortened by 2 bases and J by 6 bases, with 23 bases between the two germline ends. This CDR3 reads CASSYTHRLVPGLNEQFF. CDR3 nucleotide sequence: TGTGCCAGCAGTTACACGCATAGGCTCGTCCCAGGGCTCAATGAGCAGTTCTTC.

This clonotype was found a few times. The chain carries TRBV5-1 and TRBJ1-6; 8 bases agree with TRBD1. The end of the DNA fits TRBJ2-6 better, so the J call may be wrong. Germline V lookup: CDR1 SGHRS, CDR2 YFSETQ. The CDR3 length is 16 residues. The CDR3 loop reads CASRSQGAGGANVLTF. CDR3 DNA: TGCGCCAGCAGGAGTCAGGGGGCGGGTGGGGCCAACGTCCTGACTTTC.

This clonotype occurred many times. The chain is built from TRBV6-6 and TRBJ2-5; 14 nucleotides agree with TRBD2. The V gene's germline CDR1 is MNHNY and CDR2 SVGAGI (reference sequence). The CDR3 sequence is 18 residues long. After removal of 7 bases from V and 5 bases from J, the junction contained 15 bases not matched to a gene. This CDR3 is CASTMRLAGGRGDETQYF. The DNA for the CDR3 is TGTGCCAGCACTATGAGACTAGCGGGAGGGCGGGGCGATGAGACCCAGTACTTC.

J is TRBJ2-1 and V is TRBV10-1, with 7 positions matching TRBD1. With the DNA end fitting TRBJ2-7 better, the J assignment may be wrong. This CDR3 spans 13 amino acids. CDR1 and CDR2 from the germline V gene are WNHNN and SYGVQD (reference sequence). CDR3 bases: TGCGCCAGCAGTGACGGTGGACAGGACGAGCAGTACTTC. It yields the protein CASSDGGQDEQYF.

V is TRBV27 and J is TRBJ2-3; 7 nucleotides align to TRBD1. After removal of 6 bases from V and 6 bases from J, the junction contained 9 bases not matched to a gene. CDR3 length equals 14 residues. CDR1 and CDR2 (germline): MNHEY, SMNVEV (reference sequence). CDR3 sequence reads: CASSDGTVGDTQYF. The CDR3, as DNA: TGTGCCAGCAGCGATGGGACAGTCGGGGATACGCAGTATTTT.